This entry describes one TCR beta chain. Its antigen remains unidentified. Per germline, CDR1 MDHEN and CDR2 SYDVKM. V was pared by 7 bases and J by 7 bases, with 10 bases between. The CDR3 is 11 residues long. The data were taken from a study of response to subunit inactivated influenza vaccine. Each CDR3 protein gets one entry after TCRdb re-called the RT-PCR reads with MiXCR. The profile shows over 150,000 distinct CDR3 sequences, about a tenth of them singletons. Notes on the study in general: Each seasonal influenza vaccination, the authors suggested, recruits few new T cells.

The material was non-naive T cells sorted from PBMCs, obtained roughly 47 days after vaccination. This receptor was obtained from a man aged 50-60 years who received an inactivated influenza vaccine. The chain joins TRBV28 to TRBJ1-1; D gene uncertain. CDR3 bases: TGTGCCAGCAAGGGTGGATATGAAGCTTTCTTT. This encodes CASKGGYEAFF.